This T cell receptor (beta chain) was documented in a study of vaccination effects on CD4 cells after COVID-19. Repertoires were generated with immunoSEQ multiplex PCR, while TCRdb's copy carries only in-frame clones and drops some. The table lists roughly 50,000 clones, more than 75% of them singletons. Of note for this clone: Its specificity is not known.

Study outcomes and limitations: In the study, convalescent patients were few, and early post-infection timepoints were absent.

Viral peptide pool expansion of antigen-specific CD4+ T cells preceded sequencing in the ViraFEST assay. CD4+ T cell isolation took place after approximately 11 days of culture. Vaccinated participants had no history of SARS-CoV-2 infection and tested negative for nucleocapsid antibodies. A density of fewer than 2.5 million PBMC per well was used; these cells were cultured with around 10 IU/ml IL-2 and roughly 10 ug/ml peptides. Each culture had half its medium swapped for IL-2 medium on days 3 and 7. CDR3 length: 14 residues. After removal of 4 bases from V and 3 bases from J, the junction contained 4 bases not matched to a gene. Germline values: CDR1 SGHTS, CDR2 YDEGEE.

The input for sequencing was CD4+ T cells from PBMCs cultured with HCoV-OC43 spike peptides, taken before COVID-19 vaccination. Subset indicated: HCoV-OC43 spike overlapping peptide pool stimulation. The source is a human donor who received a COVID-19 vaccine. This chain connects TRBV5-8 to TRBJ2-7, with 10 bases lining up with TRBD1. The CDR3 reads CASSLGTGVYEQYV. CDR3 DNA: TGTGCCAGCAGCCTCGGGACAGGGGTCTACGAGCAGTACGTC.